The T cell receptor (beta chain) under discussion was sequenced for a study of CD4+ T cells in melanoma (dated by TCRdb to the early 2020s). For the wider study: Neoantigen-specific CD4+ T cells in human melanoma were what the study investigated.

The library relied on the immunoSEQ multiplex PCR assay. TCRdb's version of the immuneACCESS table is confined to in-frame rearrangements and falls short of the full clone set. An unresolved V gene accounts for under half of the shortfall where checked; the remainder is of unknown origin. For this sample there are approximately 10,000 clones; 55% to 75% appear just once. Of the sample, 15% to 20% is held by the ten largest clones. Study-level results and caveats: Neoantigen-specific CD4+ T cells in melanoma were reported to show diverse differentiation states. Neoantigen-specific CD4+ T cells were reported to be correlated with the function of CD8+ T cells, macrophages and B cells.

This clone was recorded a few times. Its antigen specificity is not known. Per-nucleotide qualities are absent, and no much larger clonotype sits a single base away. V is shortened by 2 bases, J by 13 bases, and the region joining them spans 12 bases. The CDR3 covers 13 residues, taking in both the cysteine and the phenylalanine. Only the CDR3 part of the read is kept: 39 bases, read in frame from the first base. CDR1 and CDR2 are drawn from the germline V gene (reference sequence): SEHNR, FQNEAQ. The donors were people with melanoma. The chain employs TRBV7-9 and TRBJ1-6; there is no confident call for the D gene. Sequencing was done on a sample of cells from a culture (not recorded whether cultured in vitro). The clonotype comes from a human donor with melanoma. The DNA sequence follows: TGTGCCAGCAGCTTATCGGGAGTCGATCCCCTCCACTTT. Its product reads: CASSLSGVDPLHF. Here the CDR3 is joined to the reference TRBV7-9 and TRBJ1-6 genes, and the full variable domain is: DTGVSQNPRHKITKRGQNVTFRCDPISEHNRLYWYRQTLGQGPEFLTYFQNEAQLEKSRLLSDRFSAERPKGSFSTLEIQRTEQGDSAMYLCASSLSGVDPLHFGNGTRLTVT.